The clone carrying this TCR beta chain was picked up one time. Its antigen is not identified. The entry originates in a study of T cell repertoires and HLA-DP antigens. Amplification used primers for 54 TRBV and 13 TRBJ segments. The assay was immunoSEQ multiplex PCR, and TCRdb's table has in-frame clones only and misses some. The table shows some 110,000 clones, with around 93% occurring only once. General study findings and limits: Naive and memory CD4+ repertoires were not analysed separately.

In germline, CDR1 is MNHEY, CDR2 SVGAGI. The trim removed 7 bases at V and 6 bases at J, leaving 5 bases unmatched. The CDR3 loop spans 13 amino acids. CD4+ T cells, purified by negative selection, averaged roughly 98% purity. The receptor was derived from a woman aged 18-30 years in good health and CMV-seronegative. Source material: CD4+ T cells from PBMCs. This chain links TRBV6-5 with TRBJ2-2; TRBD2 matches at 7 bases. For the CDR3, the DNA is TGTGCCAGCACCTACGGGGGGTCCGGGGAGCTGTTTTTT. It encodes CASTYGGSGELFF.